The 13 T cell receptor beta chains given below trace back to one sample, sequenced in a study of T cells in Graves' hyperthyroidism and ophthalmopathy. TCR beta CDR3 sequences were amplified from RNA transcripts. HTBI primers were the set used in a first-round RT-PCR of the TCR CDR3. In TCRdb, the multiplex PCR reads were re-called with MiXCR into one record per CDR3 protein. The profile shows fewer than 450,000 distinct CDR3 sequences, about 18% of them singletons. Sample: blood. These receptors all stem from a woman aged 30 to 39 with Graves' hyperthyroidism that later progressed to Graves' ophthalmopathy.

This clonotype came up many times. The chain couples TRBV2 to TRBJ1-5; TRBD1 might be the D (5 bases). This CDR3 spans 12 amino acids. Trimming shortened V by 8 bases and J by 7 bases, and 12 bases separated the two germline ends. Germline assignment: CDR1 SNHLY and CDR2 FYNNEI. Here the CDR3 DNA reads TGTGCCAGCGGGGACGAGCGGCAGCCCCAGCATTTT. Translation gives CASGDERQPQHF.

This clonotype was seen a few times. The chain recombines TRBV3-1 with TRBJ2-1, with D perhaps TRBD1 or TRBD2 (5 bases each). The CDR3 totals 14 residues. Trimming pared 4 bases from V and 4 bases from J, leaving 11 bases between. Germline V lookup: CDR1 LGHDT, CDR2 YNNKEL (reference sequence). The CDR3 DNA is TGTGCCAGCAGCCCCCGGGACCGATACAATGAGCAGTTCTTC. This translates into CASSPRDRYNEQFF.

The chain uses TRBV19 and TRBJ1-2; 11 bases are shared with TRBD1. V dropped 7 bases and J dropped 5; count of bases not matched to a gene: 9. The CDR3 has 15 amino acids. Germline V gene sequence: CDR1 LNHDA, CDR2 SQIVND (reference sequence). The CDR3 reads CASMVRTGGGYGYTF. DNA of the CDR3: TGTGCCAGTATGGTTCGGACAGGGGGCGGTTATGGCTACACCTTC. Full variable domain (outside the CDR3, taken from reference TRBV19 and TRBJ1-2): DGGITQSPKYLFRKEGQNVTLSCEQNLNHDAMYWYRQDPGQGLRLIYYSQIVNDFQKGDIAEGYSVSREKKESFPLTVTSAQKNPTAFYLCASMVRTGGGYGYTFGSGTRLTVV.

This clonotype came up many times. The gene calls are TRBV10-3 and TRBJ1-1; D remains unclear. This CDR3 has 15 amino acids. Per the germline V gene, CDR1 is ENHRY and CDR2 is SYGVKD. V was shortened by 10 bases and J by 0 bases, with 18 bases between the two germline ends. Here the CDR3 reads CATRGQIIMNTEAFF. The CDR3 nucleotides read TGTGCCACCCGAGGGCAGATAATCATGAACACTGAAGCTTTCTTT.

This clonotype was counted at least ten times. This chain links TRBV2 with TRBJ2-1; no firm D call. V shed 4 bases and J shed 7 bases, with 5 bases lying between them. This CDR3 is 11 amino acids long. Germline CDR1 SNHLY, CDR2 FYNNEI. CDR3 coding DNA: TGTGCCAGCAGTGTCGTGAATGAGCAGTTCTTC. As protein: CASSVVNEQFF.

The table lists this clonotype with many counts. V and J are TRBV25-1 and TRBJ1-1, with TRBD1 identical over 7 bases. CDR1 and CDR2 from the germline V gene are MGHDK and SYGVNS. The trim removed 9 bases at V and 5 bases at J, leaving 15 bases unmatched. The CDR3 runs to 15 residues. The CDR3 coding sequence is TGTGCCAGTCTGTGTTCTCCGACAGGGCTGACTGAAGCTTTCTTT. Translation: CASLCSPTGLTEAFF.

The chain uses TRBV4-1 and TRBJ1-2, with 8 positions matching TRBD1. Trimming cost V 0 bases and J 6 bases; bases outside gene matches: 9. Germline V gives CDR1 MGHRA, CDR2 YSYEKL. The CDR3 spans 16 residues. The CDR3 DNA is TGCGCCAGCAGCCAAGAGCCAGGGGGCGGGTTCGATGGCTACACCTTC. Its translation is CASSQEPGGGFDGYTF.

In this sample, this clonotype turned up a few times. V usage is TRBV3-1 and J usage is TRBJ2-1; TRBD2 matches 13 bases. Germline CDR1 LGHDT, CDR2 YNNKEL (reference sequence). The CDR3 is 16 amino acids. V gave up 6 bases and J gave up 3 bases; unmatched junction bases: 5. This CDR3 is CASSRLAGGGYNEQFF. DNA of the CDR3: TGTGCCAGCAGTAGACTAGCGGGAGGTGGCTACAATGAGCAGTTCTTC.

The rearrangement uses TRBV19 and TRBJ2-3, with 11 bases identical to TRBD2. The CDR3 length is 16 residues. The junction had 6 bases not matched to a gene; V was cut back by 3 bases and J by 4 bases. From germline, CDR1 is LNHDA and CDR2 SQIVND (reference sequence). CDR3 in amino acids: CASSIFSGGAADTQYF. As DNA, the CDR3 is TGTGCCAGTAGTATTTTTAGCGGGGGGGCAGCAGATACGCAGTATTTT.

This clonotype appeared many times. The chain combines TRBV28 with TRBJ1-2; a weak D match, TRBD1 (6 bases). This CDR3 contains 18 residues. Trimming took off 4 bases at V and 4 bases at J, with 25 bases between the two ends. The germline CDR1 and CDR2 sequences are MDHEN and SYDVKM. The CDR3 bases are TGTGCCAGCAGTTCCGAGTCACGTTGGGGGCAACCCAGCTATGGCTACACCTTC. It encodes CASSSESRWGQPSYGYTF.

The chain uses TRBV29-1 and TRBJ2-1, with TRBD2 as a possible D gene (6 bases). With 4 bases removed from V and 2 bases from J, the gap between germline ends came to 12 bases. The CDR3 is 14 amino acids. Looked up from germline, CDR1 is SQVTM and CDR2 is ANQGSEA. Here the CDR3 reads CSVVWGVAYNEQFF. The CDR3 DNA reads TGCAGCGTTGTCTGGGGGGTGGCCTACAATGAGCAGTTCTTC.

This clonotype showed up just a few times. V and J are TRBV7-2 and TRBJ2-2; D gene uncertain. Deletions cut 1 base from V and 5 bases from J, with 8 bases between. Germline CDR1 reads SGHTA; CDR2 reads FQGNSA. The CDR3 is 14 residues long. The chain's CDR3 is CASSLVTLTGELFF. The CDR3, as DNA: TGTGCCAGCAGCTTAGTGACGTTGACCGGGGAGCTGTTTTTT.

In the case of this clonotype: It may be a read error: a sequence one base away is much more abundant. The chain combines TRBV11-2 with TRBJ1-1; D gene uncertain. Germline values: CDR1 SGHAT, CDR2 FQNNGV. The CDR3 has 12 amino acids. CDR3 sequence (DNA): TGTGCCAGCAGCATAGATTTCGGGTGGTTATTCTTT. Its translation is CASSIDFGWLFF.